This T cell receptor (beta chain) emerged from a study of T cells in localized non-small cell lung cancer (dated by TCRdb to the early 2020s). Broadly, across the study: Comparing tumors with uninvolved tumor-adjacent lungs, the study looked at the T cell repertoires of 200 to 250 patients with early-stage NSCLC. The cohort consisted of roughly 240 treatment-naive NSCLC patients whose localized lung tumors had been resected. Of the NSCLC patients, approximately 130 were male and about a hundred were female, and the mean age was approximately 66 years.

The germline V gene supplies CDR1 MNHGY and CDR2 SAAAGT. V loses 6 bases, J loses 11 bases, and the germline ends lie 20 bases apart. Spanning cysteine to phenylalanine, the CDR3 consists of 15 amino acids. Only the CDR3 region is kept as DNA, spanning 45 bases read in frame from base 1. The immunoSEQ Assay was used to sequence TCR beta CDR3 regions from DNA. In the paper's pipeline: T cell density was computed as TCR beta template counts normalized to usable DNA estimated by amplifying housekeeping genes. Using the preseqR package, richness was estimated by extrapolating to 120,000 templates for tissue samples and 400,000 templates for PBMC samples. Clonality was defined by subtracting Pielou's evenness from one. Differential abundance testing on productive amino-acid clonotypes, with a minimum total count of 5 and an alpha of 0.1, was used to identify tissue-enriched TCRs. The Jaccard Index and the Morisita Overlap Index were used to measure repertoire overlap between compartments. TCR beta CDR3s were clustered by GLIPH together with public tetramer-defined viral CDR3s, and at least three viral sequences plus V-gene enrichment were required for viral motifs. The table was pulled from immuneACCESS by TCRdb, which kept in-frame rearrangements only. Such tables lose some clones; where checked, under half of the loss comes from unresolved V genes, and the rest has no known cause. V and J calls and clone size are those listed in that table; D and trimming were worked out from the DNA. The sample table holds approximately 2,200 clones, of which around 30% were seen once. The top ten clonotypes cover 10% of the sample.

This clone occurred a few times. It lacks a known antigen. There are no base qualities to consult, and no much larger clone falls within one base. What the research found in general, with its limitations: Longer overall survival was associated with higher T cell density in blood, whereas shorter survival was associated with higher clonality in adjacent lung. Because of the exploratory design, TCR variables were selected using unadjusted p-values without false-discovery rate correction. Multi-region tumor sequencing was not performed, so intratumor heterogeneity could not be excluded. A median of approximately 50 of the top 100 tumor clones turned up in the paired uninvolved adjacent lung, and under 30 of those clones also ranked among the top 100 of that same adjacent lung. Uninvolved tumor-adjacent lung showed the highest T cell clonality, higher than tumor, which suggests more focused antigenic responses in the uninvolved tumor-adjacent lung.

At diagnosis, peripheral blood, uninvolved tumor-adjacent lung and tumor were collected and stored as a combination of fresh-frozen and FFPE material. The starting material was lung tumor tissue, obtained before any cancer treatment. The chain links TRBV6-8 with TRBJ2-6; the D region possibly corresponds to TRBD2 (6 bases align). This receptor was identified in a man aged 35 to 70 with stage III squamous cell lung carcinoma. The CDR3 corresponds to CASRAGTLGPDVLTF. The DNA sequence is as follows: TGTGCCAGCAGAGCCGGGACTCTGGGGCCGGACGTCCTGACTTTC.